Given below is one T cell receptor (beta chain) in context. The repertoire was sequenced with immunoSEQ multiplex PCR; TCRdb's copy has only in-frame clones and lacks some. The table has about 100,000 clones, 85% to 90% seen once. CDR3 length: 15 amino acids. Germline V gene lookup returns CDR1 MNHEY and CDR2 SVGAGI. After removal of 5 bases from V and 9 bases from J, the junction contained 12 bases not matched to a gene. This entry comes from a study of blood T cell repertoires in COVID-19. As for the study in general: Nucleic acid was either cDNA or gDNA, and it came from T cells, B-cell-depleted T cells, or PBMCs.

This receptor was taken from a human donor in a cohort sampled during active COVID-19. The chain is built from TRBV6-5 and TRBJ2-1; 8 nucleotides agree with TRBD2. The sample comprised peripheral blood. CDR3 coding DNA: TGTGCCAGCAGTCCCACTAGCGGTGGCCCTCGTGAGCAGTTCTTC. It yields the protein CASSPTSGGPREQFF.